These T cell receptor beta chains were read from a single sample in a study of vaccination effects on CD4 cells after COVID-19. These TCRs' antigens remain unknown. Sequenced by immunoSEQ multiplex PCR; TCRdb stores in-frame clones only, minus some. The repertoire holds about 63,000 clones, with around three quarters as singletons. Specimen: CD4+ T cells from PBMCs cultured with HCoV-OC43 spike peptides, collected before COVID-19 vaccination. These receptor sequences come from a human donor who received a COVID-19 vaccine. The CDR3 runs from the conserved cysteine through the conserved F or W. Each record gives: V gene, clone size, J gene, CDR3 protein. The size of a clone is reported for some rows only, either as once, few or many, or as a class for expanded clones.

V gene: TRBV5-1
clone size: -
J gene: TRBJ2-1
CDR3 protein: CASSLRDVLDNEQFF

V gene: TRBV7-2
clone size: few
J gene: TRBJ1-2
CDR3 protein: CASSLSKQVDGYTF

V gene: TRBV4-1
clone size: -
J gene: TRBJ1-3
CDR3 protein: CASSRRQSHGNTIYF

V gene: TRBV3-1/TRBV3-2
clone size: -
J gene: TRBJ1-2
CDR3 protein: CASSQDLRETNYGYTF

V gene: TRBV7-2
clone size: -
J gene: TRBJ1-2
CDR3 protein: CASSPRSTNYGYTF

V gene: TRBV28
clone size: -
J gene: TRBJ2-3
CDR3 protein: CASSSGLAGTDTQYF

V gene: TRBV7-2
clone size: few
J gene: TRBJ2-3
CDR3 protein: CASSFRGPPLFVTDTQYF

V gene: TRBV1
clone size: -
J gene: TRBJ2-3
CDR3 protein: CTSSLLSGGTDTQYF

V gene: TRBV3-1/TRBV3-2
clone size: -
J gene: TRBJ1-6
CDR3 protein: CASSPSMNSPLHF

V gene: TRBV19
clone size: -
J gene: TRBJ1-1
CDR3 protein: CATLGYGPRNTEAFF

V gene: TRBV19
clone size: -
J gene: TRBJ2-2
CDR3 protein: CASSRTVINTGELFF

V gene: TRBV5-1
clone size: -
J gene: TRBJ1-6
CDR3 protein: CASREDRPSPLHF

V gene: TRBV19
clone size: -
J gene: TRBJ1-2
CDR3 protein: CAKGGYGMQINYGYTF

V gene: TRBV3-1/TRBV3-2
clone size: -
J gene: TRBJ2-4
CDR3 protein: CASSQLPGGHVKNIQYF

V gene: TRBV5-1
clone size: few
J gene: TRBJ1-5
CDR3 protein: CASSPGLTGSNQPQHF

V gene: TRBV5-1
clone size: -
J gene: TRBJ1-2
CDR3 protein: CASSLGTGQYGYTF

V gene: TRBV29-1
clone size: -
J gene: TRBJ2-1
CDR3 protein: CSVSDRAASRNEQFF

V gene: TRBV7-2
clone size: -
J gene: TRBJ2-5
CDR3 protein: CASSSRPRGQGLGGETQYF

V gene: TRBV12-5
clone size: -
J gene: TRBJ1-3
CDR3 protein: CASGLRVYSGNTIYF

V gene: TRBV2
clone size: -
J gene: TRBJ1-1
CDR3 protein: CASSDRQGVNTEAFF

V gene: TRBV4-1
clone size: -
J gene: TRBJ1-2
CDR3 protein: CASSPQPETSGGYTF

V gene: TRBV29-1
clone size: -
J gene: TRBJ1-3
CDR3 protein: CSVRGGGSGGNTIYF

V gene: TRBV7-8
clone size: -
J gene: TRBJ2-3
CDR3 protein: CASSPLRGSTDTQYF

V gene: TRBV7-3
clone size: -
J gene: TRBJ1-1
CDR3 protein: CASSPTVGTEAFF

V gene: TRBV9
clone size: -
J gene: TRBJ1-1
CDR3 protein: CASSVNKDSQAFF

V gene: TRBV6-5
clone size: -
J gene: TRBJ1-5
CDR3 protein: CASSYSRGPNQPQHF

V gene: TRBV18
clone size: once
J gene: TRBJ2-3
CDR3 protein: CASSPQRGEDTQYF

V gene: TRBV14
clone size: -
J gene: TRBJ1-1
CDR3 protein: CASSVGGRGNTEAFF

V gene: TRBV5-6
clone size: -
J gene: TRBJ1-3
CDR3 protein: CASSFYGGGSGNTIYF

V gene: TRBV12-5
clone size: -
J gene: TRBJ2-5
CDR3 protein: CASGLVGLETQYF

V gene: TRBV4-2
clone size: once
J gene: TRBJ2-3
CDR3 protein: CASSPKRGVITDTQYF

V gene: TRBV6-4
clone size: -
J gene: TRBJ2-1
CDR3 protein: CASGEGEGSYNEQFF

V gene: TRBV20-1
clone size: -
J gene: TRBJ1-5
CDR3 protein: CSAGVGGGLNQPQHF

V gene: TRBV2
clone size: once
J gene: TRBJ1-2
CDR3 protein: CASSEGPRGGYTF

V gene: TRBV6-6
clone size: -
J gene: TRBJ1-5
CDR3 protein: CASSYQAKPQHF

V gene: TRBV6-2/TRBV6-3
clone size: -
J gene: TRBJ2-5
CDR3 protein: CASSYRGLQETQYF

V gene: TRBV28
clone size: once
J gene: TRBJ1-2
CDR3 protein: CASSSRTGYGYTF

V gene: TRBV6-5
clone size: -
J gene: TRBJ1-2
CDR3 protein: CASSYGGQGGYTF

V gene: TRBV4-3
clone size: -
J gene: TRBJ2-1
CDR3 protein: CASSQKTGGDSYNEQFF

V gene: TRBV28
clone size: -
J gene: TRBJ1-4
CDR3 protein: CASSISPGNEKLFF

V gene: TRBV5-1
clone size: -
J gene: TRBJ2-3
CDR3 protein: CASSLEVGLTGTDTQYF

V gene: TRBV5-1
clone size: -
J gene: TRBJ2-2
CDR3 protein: CASSARNTGELFF

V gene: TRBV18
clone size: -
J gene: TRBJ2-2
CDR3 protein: CASSLNRGRNTGELFF

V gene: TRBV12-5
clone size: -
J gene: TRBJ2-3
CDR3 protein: CASGKGLAGNTDTQYF

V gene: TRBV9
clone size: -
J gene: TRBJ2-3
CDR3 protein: CASSVVGAGDTQYF

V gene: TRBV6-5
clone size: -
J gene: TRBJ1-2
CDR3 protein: CASSYGVNYGYTF

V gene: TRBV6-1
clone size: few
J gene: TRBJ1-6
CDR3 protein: CASSSGTYNSPLHF

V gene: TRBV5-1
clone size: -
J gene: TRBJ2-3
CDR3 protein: CASSFQASTSTDTQYF

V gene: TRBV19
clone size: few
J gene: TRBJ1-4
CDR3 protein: CASRDPGAGATNEKLFF

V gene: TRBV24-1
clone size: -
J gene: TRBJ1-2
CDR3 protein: CATSDLSTNYGYTF

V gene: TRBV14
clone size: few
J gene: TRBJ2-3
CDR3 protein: CASSFRTGVGTDTQYF

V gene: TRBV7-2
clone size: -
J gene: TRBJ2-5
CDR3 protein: CASSQGQGGETQYF